This TCR beta chain was profiled in a study of CXCR3-negative and CXCR3-positive naive CD8 T cells. Of note for this clonotype: Its antigen is not identified.

This CDR3 contains 15 residues. Germline V gene data show CDR1 as SQVTM and CDR2 as ANQGSEA. Whole-study findings and limits: The study found more hydrophobic TRB CDR3s in CXCR3-positive naive cells than in CXCR3-negative naive cells.

The TRB cDNA libraries were prepared by 5' RACE with UMI labels. Using the 5' RACE reads, TCRdb records one entry per CDR3 protein without DNA. Recorded here are roughly 61,000 distinct CDR3 sequences; the top ten clones represent 0.53%. The genes are TRBV29-1 and TRBJ1-2; TCRdb picks TRBD1, but there is no DNA to check that call. The receptor was derived from a human donor in good health. Some clones in this sample may be carry-over from other donors' samples. Material: naive CXCR3+ CD8+ T cells from blood. Sample subset: CD45RO-CCR7+CD27+CD95- naive CD8+ T cells expressing CXCR3 (TNR3+). Here the CDR3 reads CSVEDAGQGAGGYTF.